This TCR beta chain was documented in a study of T cell responses to AZD1222 COVID-19 vaccine. Clones were read by immunoSEQ multiplex PCR, and TCRdb kept only the in-frame ones, dropping some. The data contain 130,000 or so clones, 80% to 90% of them singletons. General observations from the study: Only five or six AZD1222 recipients tested seropositive at baseline. The study found Spike-specific TCR breadth and depth rose after two AZD1222 doses.

A few counts support this clone. What it recognizes is unknown. J was trimmed by 1 base and V by 3 bases; bases with no gene match: 8. The CDR3 is 16 amino acids. Germline V lookup: CDR1 SQVTM, CDR2 ANQGSEA. The rearrangement joins TRBV29-1 to TRBJ1-2; 10 bases line up with TRBD1. This receptor was obtained from an adult in good health. This specimen consisted of peripheral blood, obtained on day 0 of AZD1222 vaccination. This CDR3 reads CSVDKGQGLLNYGYTF. DNA for the CDR3: TGCAGCGTTGATAAGGGACAGGGGCTCCTTAACTATGGCTACACCTTC.